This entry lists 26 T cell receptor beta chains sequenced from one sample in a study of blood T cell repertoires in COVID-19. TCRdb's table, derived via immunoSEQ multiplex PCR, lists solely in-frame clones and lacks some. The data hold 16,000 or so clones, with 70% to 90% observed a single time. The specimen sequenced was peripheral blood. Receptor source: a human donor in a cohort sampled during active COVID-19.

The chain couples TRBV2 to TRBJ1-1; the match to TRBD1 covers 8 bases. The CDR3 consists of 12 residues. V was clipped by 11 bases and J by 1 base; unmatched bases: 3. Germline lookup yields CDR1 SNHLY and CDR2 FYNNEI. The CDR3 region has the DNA TGTGCCTCAGGGGGCGGGAACACTGAAGCTTTCTTT. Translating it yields CASGGGNTEAFF.

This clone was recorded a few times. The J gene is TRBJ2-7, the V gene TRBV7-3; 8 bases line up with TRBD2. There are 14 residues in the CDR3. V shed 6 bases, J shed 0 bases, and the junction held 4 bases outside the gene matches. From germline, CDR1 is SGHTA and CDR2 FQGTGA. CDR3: CASSSSGSSYEQYF. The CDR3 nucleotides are TGTGCCAGCAGTTCCAGCGGGAGCTCCTACGAGCAGTACTTC.

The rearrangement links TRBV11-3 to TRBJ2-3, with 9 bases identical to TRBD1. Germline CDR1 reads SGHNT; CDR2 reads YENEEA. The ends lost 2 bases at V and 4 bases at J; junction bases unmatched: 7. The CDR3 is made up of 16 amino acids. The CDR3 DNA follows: TGTGCCAGCAGCTTACGGACAGGGGCGAGCGCAGATACGCAGTATTTT. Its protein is CASSLRTGASADTQYF.

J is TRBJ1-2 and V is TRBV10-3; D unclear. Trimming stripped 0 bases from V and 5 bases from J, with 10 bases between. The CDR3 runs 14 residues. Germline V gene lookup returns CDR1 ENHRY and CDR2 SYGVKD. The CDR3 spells CAISESRGDYGYTF. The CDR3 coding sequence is TGTGCCATCAGTGAGTCGCGGGGAGATTATGGCTACACCTTC.

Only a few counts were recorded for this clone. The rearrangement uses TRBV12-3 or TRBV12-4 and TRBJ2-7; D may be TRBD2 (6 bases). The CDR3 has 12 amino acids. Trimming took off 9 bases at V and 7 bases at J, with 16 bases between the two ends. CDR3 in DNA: TGTGCCAGTGGGACTCCTCTTACGGAGCAGTACTTC. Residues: CASGTPLTEQYF.

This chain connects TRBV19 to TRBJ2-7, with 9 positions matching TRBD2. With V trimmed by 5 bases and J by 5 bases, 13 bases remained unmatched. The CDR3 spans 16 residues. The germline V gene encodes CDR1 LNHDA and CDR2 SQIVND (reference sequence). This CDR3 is CASSRRGQASGDEQYF. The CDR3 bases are TGTGCCAGTAGTCGTAGGGGGCAGGCTAGCGGGGACGAGCAGTACTTC.

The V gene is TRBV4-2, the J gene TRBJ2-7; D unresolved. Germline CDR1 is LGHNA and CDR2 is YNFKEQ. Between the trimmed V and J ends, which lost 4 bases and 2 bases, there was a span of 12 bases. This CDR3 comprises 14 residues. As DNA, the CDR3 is TGTGCCAGCAGCCCAGCGCTCCCCCCCTACGAGCAGTACTTC. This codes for CASSPALPPYEQYF.

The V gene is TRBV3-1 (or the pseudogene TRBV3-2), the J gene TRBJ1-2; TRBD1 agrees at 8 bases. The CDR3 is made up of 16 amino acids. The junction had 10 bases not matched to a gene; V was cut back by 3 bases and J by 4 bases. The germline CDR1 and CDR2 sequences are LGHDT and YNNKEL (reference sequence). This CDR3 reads CASSHGPSDRGYGYTF. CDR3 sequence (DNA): TGTGCCAGCAGCCACGGCCCCTCCGACAGGGGCTATGGCTACACCTTC.

Here the CDR3 reads CASSFRRAYEQYF. In nucleotides, the CDR3 is TGTGCCAGCAGTTTTCGGAGAGCCTACGAGCAGTACTTC. The V call is TRBV12-3 or TRBV12-4, the J call TRBJ2-7, with D unclear. V lost 3 bases to trimming and J lost 2 bases, with 8 bases between them. The CDR3 has 13 amino acids.

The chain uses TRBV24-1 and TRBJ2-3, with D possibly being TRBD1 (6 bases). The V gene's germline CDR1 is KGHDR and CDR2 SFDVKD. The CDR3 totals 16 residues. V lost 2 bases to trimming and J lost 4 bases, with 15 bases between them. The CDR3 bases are TGTGCCACCAGTGATTCTCAACAGGGAAAATCAGATACGCAGTATTTT. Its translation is CATSDSQQGKSDTQYF.

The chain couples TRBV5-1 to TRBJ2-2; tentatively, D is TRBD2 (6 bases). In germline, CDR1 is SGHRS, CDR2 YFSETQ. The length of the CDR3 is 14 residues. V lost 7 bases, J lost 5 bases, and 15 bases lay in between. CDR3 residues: CASLPGVSTGELFF. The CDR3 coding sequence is TGCGCCAGCCTCCCGGGGGTTAGTACCGGGGAGCTGTTTTTT.

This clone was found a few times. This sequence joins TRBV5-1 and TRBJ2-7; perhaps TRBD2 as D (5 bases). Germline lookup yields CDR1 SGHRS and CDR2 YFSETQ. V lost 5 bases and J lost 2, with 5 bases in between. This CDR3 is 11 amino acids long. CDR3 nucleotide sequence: TGCGCCAGCAGGGAGGCCTACGAGCAGTACTTC. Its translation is CASREAYEQYF.

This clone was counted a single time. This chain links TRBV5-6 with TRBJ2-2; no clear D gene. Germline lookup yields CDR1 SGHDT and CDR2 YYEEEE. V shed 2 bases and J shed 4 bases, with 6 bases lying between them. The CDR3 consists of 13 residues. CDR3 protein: CASSFSLTGELFF. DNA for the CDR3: TGTGCCAGCAGCTTTTCCCTCACCGGGGAGCTGTTTTTT.

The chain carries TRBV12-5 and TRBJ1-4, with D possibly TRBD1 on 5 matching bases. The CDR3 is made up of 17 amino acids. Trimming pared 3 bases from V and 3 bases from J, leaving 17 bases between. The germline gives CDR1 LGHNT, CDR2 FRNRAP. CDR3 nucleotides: TGTGCTAGTGGTTTCTCAAGGGACTGGGATTCTAATGAAAAACTGTTTTTT. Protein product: CASGFSRDWDSNEKLFF.

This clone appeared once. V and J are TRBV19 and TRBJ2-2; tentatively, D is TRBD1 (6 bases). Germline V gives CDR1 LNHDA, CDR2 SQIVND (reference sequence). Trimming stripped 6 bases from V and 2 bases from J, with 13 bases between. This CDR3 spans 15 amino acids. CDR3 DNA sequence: TGTGCCAGTAGGGGTAGGGGACAAAACACCGGGGAGCTGTTTTTT. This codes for CASRGRGQNTGELFF.

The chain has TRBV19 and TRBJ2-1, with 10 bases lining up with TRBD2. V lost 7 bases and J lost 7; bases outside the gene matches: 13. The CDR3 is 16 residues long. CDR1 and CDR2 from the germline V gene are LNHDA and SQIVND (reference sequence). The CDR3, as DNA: TGTGCCAGTACCATAGAGGGAGCGGGGGGGTTTAATGAGCAGTTCTTC. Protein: CASTIEGAGGFNEQFF.

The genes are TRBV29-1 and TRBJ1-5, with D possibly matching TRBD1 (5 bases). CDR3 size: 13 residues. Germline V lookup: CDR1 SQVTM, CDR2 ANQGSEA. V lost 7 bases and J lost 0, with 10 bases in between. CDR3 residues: CSATQGSNQPQHF. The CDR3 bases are TGCAGCGCAACCCAGGGTAGCAATCAGCCCCAGCATTTT. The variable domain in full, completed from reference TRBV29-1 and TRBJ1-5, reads SAVISQKPSRDICQRGTSLTIQCQVDSQVTMMFWYRQQPGQSLTLIATANQGSEATYESGFVIDKFPISRPNLTFSTLTVSNMSPEDSSIYLCSATQGSNQPQHFGDGTRLSIL.

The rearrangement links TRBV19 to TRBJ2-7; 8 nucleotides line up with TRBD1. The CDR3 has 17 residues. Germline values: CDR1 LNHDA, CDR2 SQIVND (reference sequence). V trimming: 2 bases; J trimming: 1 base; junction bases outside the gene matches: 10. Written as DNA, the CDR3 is TGTGCCAGTAGTATAACCACCGGGGGACAGGTATCCTACGAGCAGTACTTC. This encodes CASSITTGGQVSYEQYF.

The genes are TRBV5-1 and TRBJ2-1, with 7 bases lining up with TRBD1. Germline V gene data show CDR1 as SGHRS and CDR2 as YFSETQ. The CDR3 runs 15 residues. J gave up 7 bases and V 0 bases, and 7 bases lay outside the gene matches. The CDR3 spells CASSLAPGGINEQFF. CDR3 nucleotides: TGCGCCAGCAGCTTGGCTCCAGGGGGAATAAATGAGCAGTTCTTC.

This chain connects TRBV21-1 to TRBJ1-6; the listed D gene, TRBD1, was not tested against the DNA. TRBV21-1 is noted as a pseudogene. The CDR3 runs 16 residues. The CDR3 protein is CASSLRYRSDNSPLHF. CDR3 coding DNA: TGTGCCAGCAGCCTCCGCTACAGGAGCGATAATTCACCCCTCCACTTT.

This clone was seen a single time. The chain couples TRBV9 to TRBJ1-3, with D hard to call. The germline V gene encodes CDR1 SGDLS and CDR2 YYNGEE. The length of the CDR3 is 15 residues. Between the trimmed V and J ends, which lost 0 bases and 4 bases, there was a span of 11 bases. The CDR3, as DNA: TGTGCCAGCAGCGTAGTAGAGGGTTCAGGAAACACCATATATTTT. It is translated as CASSVVEGSGNTIYF.

CDR3 sequence: CASSPAQGIYEQYF. The CDR3 nucleotides read TGTGCCAGCTCACCGGCACAGGGAATCTACGAGCAGTACTTC. V gene TRBV18 combines with J gene TRBJ2-7; the D gene is possibly TRBD1 (6 bases). The CDR3 runs to 14 residues. V was trimmed by 3 bases and J by 3 bases, leaving 12 bases between them. Germline V lookup: CDR1 KGHSH, CDR2 LQKENI. Full variable domain (outside the CDR3, taken from reference TRBV18 and TRBJ2-7): NAGVMQNPRHLVRRRGQEARLRCSPMKGHSHVYWYRQLPEEGLKFMVYLQKENIIDESGMPKERFSAEFPKEGPSILRIQQVVRGDSAAYFCASSPAQGIYEQYFGPGTRLTVT.

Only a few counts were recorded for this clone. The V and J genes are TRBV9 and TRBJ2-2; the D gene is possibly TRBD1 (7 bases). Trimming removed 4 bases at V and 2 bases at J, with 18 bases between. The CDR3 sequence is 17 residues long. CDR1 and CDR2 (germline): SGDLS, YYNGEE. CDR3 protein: CASSPHGGTANTGELFF. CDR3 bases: TGTGCCAGCAGCCCCCATGGCGGGACAGCTAACACCGGGGAGCTGTTTTTT.

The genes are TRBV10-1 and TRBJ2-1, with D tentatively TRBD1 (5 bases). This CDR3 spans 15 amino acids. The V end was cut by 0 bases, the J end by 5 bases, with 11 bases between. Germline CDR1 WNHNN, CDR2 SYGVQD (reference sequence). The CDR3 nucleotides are TGCGCCAGCAGTGAGTCGCAGGGCTCGGACAATGAGCAGTTCTTC. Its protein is CASSESQGSDNEQFF.

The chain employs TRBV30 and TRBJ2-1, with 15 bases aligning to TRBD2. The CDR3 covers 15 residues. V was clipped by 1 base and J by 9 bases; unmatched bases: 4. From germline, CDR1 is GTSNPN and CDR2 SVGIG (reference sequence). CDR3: CAWSGTSGGAVEQFF. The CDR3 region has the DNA TGTGCCTGGAGTGGGACTAGCGGGGGGGCAGTTGAGCAGTTCTTC.

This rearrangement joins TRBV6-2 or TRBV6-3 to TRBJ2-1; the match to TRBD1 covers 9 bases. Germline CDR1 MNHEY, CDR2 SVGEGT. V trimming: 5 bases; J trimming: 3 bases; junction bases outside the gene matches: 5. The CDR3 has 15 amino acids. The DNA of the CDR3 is TGTGCCAGCAGTAAATGGACAGGGGACTACAATGAGCAGTTCTTC. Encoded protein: CASSKWTGDYNEQFF.